Reported below is one TCR beta chain. The data stem from a study of OX40 agonist ivuxolimab in advanced cancers. Germline lookup yields CDR1 PRHDT and CDR2 FYEKMQ (reference sequence). The CDR3 is made up of 13 amino acids. V dropped 5 bases and J dropped 2; count of bases not matched to a gene: 2. The data were produced by immunoSEQ multiplex PCR, yet TCRdb's version contains in-frame clones alone and is incomplete. The table records around 80,000 clones, 92% of them present only once. The chain carries TRBV13 and TRBJ2-7; TRBD2 matches 8 bases. The receptor was isolated from an adult with an advanced solid tumor such as melanoma, head and neck, liver or kidney cancer. Source: CD4+ or CD8+ T cells sorted from blood, taken in a trial of the OX40 agonist ivuxolimab. The DNA for the CDR3 is TGTGCCAGCAGCCAGGGACTAGCCTACGAGCAGTACTTC. Its translation: CASSQGLAYEQYF.